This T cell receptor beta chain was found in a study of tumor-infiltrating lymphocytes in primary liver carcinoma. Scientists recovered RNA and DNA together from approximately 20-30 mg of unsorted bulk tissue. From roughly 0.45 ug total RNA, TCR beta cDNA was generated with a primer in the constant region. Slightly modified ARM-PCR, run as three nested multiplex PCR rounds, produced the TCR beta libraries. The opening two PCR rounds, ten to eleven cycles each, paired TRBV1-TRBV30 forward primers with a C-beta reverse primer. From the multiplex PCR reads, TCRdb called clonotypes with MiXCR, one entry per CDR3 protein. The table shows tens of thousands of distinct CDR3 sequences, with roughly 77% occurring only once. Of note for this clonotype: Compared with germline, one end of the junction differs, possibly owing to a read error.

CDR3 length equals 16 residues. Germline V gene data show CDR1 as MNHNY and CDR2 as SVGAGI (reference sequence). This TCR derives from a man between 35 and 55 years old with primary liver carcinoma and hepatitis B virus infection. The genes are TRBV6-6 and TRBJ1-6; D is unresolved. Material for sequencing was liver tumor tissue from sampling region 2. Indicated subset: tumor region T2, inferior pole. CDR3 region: CASSYGSWGGNPPLHF. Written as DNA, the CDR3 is TGCGCCAGCAGTTACGGCTCCTGGGGAGGCAATCCACCCCTCCACTTT.